A selection of T cell receptor beta chains follows, all from one sample in a study of blood T cell repertoires in COVID-19. The data were produced by immunoSEQ multiplex PCR, yet TCRdb's version contains in-frame clones alone and is incomplete. The table has roughly 280,000 clones, approximately 90% seen once. Sequenced input: PBMCs or T cells enriched from blood (not recorded which). These receptors originate from a middle-aged man who had been exposed to COVID-19. The CDR3 runs from the conserved cysteine through the conserved F or W. The order of the fields is CDR3 protein, CDR3 DNA, D gene, J gene, V gene, clone size. D genes are given only for firm matches. Clone size is shown for a subset of rows, as once, few, many or a class of expanded clone.

CATSDWTGGSTGELFF TGTGCCACCAGTGATTGGACAGGGGGCAGCACCGGGGAGCTGTTTTTT TRBD1 TRBJ2-2 TRBV24-1 .
CASSLALLYNEQFF TGTGCCAGCAGCTTAGCACTCCTGTACAATGAGCAGTTCTTC . TRBJ2-1 TRBV11-3 .
CASQGPGPPGYTF TGTGCCAGTCAGGGGCCGGGTCCCCCTGGCTACACCTTC . TRBJ1-2 TRBV19 .
CAWTRGSGDNEQFF TGTGCCTGGACCCGGGGTAGCGGAGACAATGAGCAGTTCTTC . TRBJ2-1 TRBV30 .
CASSRSGGRVNQETQYF TGTGCCAGCAGCCGCTCTGGCGGGAGGGTCAACCAAGAGACCCAGTACTTC TRBD2 TRBJ2-5 TRBV7-9 .
CAISDGNQETQYF TGTGCCATCAGTGACGGGAACCAAGAGACCCAGTACTTC . TRBJ2-5 TRBV10-3 .
CASSLQGRYTEAFF TGTGCCAGCAGTTTACAGGGTCGGTACACTGAAGCTTTCTTT . TRBJ1-1 TRBV27 .
CASSYARGDTEAFF TGTGCCAGCAGTTATGCCAGGGGGGACACTGAAGCTTTCTTT TRBD1 TRBJ1-1 TRBV6-6 .
CASSLGSGVVYGYTF TGTGCCAGCAGCTTGGGTTCAGGGGTTGTGTATGGCTACACCTTC . TRBJ1-2 TRBV5-4 .
CASNYRDGDGYTF TGTGCCAGCAACTACAGGGATGGGGATGGCTACACCTTC . TRBJ1-2 TRBV7-9 .
CASSLTGGTEAFF TGTGCCAGCAGTTTGACAGGGGGGACTGAAGCTTTCTTT TRBD1 TRBJ1-1 TRBV28 .
CASSYGTEDNEQFF TGTGCCAGCAGTTACGGGACAGAAGACAATGAGCAGTTCTTC TRBD1 TRBJ2-1 TRBV6-5 .
CASSYEVAGSGETQYF TGTGCCAGCAGTTACGAGGTAGCGGGATCCGGTGAGACCCAGTACTTC TRBD2 TRBJ2-5 TRBV6-5 .
CASHRGTYNSPLHF TGTGCCTCCCACAGGGGAACCTATAATTCACCCCTCCACTTT TRBD1 TRBJ1-6 TRBV30 once
CASSLAGTGGPQHF TGTGCCAGCAGCTTAGCCGGCACGGGAGGGCCCCAGCATTTT . TRBJ1-5 TRBV7-9 .
CASSLRDTEYNSPLHF TGCGCCAGCAGCCTCCGGGACACGGAATATAATTCACCCCTCCACTTT . TRBJ1-6 TRBV4-3 .
CSVSPGGRNQPQHF TGCAGCGTTAGCCCTGGAGGTCGCAATCAGCCCCAGCATTTT . TRBJ1-5 TRBV29-1 .
CASSLGRPGGANVLTF TGTGCCAGCAGCTTAGGGCGCCCCGGGGGGGCCAACGTCCTGACTTTC . TRBJ2-6 TRBV13 .
CASSRGHPQAMNTEAFF TGCGCCAGCAGCCGAGGACACCCCCAGGCGATGAACACTGAAGCTTTCTTT . TRBJ1-1 TRBV4-1 .
CAWETGGPYEQYF TGTGCCTGGGAGACAGGGGGGCCCTACGAGCAGTACTTC TRBD1 TRBJ2-7 TRBV30 .
CASSDVGSSYNEQFF TGTGCCAGCAGCGACGTAGGGAGCTCCTACAATGAGCAGTTCTTC . TRBJ2-1 TRBV9 once
CASSPGGQGNIF TGTGCCAGCTCACCAGGTGGGCAGGGCAATATCTTC . TRBJ2-1 TRBV18 .
CAISDSVGYGYTF TGTGCCATCAGTGATTCGGTTGGCTATGGCTACACCTTC . TRBJ1-2 TRBV10-3 once
CASSVSPRGGRGDTQYF TGTGCCAGCAGCGTCTCTCCCCGGGGGGGGCGGGGAGATACGCAGTATTTT TRBD2 TRBJ2-3 TRBV9 .
CSASQGLISNQPQHF TGCAGTGCTAGTCAGGGACTAATTAGCAATCAGCCCCAGCATTTT . TRBJ1-5 TRBV20-1 .
CASSATVSGNTIYF TGTGCCAGCAGCGCGACAGTCTCTGGAAACACCATATATTTT . TRBJ1-3 TRBV9 .
CASMTGGEDGYTF TGTGCCAGTATGACAGGGGGCGAGGATGGCTACACCTTC TRBD1 TRBJ1-2 TRBV19 .
CASSVEGHPYTEAFF TGTGCCAGCAGCGTAGAGGGGCATCCGTACACTGAAGCTTTCTTT . TRBJ1-1 TRBV9 .
CASRAGTSTEAFF TGTGCCAGCAGGGCAGGGACATCCACTGAAGCTTTCTTT . TRBJ1-1 TRBV27 .
CASSEASGTGGYTF TGTGCCAGCAGTGAAGCGTCCGGGACAGGAGGCTACACCTTC TRBD1 TRBJ1-2 TRBV2 once
CASSRVYGSNSPLHF TGCGCCAGCAGCAGGGTTTACGGGAGTAATTCACCCCTCCACTTT . TRBJ1-6 TRBV5-1 .
CASSQTSGIVNEQFF TGTGCCAGCAGTCAGACTAGCGGGATAGTAAATGAGCAGTTCTTC TRBD2 TRBJ2-1 TRBV28 once
CAWSVRLFYEQYF TGTGCCTGGAGTGTACGCCTATTCTACGAGCAGTACTTC . TRBJ2-7 TRBV30 .
CASSYDGHTRGRDGYTF TGTGCCAGCAGTTATGACGGACATACCCGAGGTCGAGATGGCTACACCTTC . TRBJ1-2 TRBV6-2/TRBV6-3 .
CASSLSGTRHGEQFF TGTGCCAGCAGCTTAAGCGGCACCCGCCATGGTGAGCAGTTCTTC . TRBJ2-1 TRBV7-3 few
CASGSKGQGERAFF TGTGCCAGCGGTTCAAAAGGACAGGGGGAGAGGGCTTTCTTT TRBD1 TRBJ1-1 TRBV28 .
CASSLPEGIDTGELFF TGTGCCAGCAGCTTGCCGGAGGGGATCGACACCGGGGAGCTGTTTTTT . TRBJ2-2 TRBV5-5 .
CASSSTGGYGYTF TGTGCCAGCAGCTCAACAGGGGGCTATGGCTACACCTTC TRBD1 TRBJ1-2 TRBV11-2 .
CASSQTWTDPEYGYTF TGTGCCAGCTCCCAAACCTGGACAGACCCAGAATATGGCTACACCTTC . TRBJ1-2 TRBV18 .
CASSFYGGETQYF TGTGCCAGCAGCTTCTACGGGGGAGAGACCCAGTACTTC . TRBJ2-5 TRBV7-3 once
CASSQQGANEKLFF TGTGCCAGCAGCCAACAGGGGGCAAATGAAAAACTGTTTTTT TRBD1 TRBJ1-4 TRBV11-3 once
CASSLGEGPTYEQYF TGTGCTAGCAGCTTAGGAGAGGGTCCCACCTACGAGCAGTACTTC . TRBJ2-7 TRBV7-7 .
CASSPPGGSPYNEQFF TGTGCCAGCTCACCACCTGGGGGGTCCCCATACAATGAGCAGTTCTTC . TRBJ2-1 TRBV18 .